The 21 T cell receptor beta chains presented below share a single source sample, sequenced in a study of technical replicates of blood from a handful of donors. Clones were sequenced by immunoSEQ multiplex PCR, and TCRdb holds only the in-frame ones, with some missing. The sample shows 95,000 to 100,000 clones, approximately 96% of them seen only once. The sample comprised T cells isolated from PBMCs. The source is a human donor in good health.

The chain uses TRBV7-9 and TRBJ1-2; D gene uncertain. The V end lost 8 bases, the J end lost 2 bases, and 12 bases lay between the germline ends. Per the germline V gene, CDR1 is SEHNR and CDR2 is FQNEAQ (reference sequence). The CDR3 loop spans 13 amino acids. In nucleotides, the CDR3 is TGTGCCAGCGCAAGAGGAGGAAACTATGGCTACACCTTC. This codes for CASARGGNYGYTF.

This sequence joins TRBV2 and TRBJ2-3; 8 nucleotides align to TRBD2. Germline V gene data show CDR1 as SNHLY and CDR2 as FYNNEI. The CDR3 is 15 amino acids. The trim removed 8 bases at V and 0 bases at J, leaving 7 bases unmatched. CDR3 sequence (DNA): TGTGCCAGCGCGGGGGGACAAACTAGCACAGATACGCAGTATTTT. The encoded protein is CASAGGQTSTDTQYF.

A single count supports this clone. The chain combines TRBV16 with TRBJ2-1; the match to TRBD2 covers 15 bases. The CDR3 sequence is 16 residues long. Germline V lookup: CDR1 KGHSY, CDR2 FQNENV. V shed 4 bases, J shed 4 bases, and the junction held 2 bases outside the gene matches. For the CDR3, the DNA is TGTGCCAGCAGCCCGGGACTAGCGGGGGGTTACAATGAGCAGTTCTTC. Translated, it gives CASSPGLAGGYNEQFF.

V gene TRBV4-1 combines with J gene TRBJ2-3; the D gene is possibly TRBD1 (6 bases). Trimming took 1 base from V and 6 from J, leaving 17 bases between them. The CDR3 spans 16 residues. Germline V gene data show CDR1 as MGHRA and CDR2 as YSYEKL. The CDR3: CASSQGGQGFRDTQYF. DNA of the CDR3: TGCGCCAGCAGCCAAGGGGGGCAGGGCTTCAGGGATACGCAGTATTTT.

V usage is TRBV5-1 and J usage is TRBJ2-7; possible D gene TRBD1, 5 bases. Looked up from germline, CDR1 is SGHRS and CDR2 is YFSETQ. The CDR3 has 14 residues. V was pared by 2 bases and J by 4 bases, with 13 bases between. The CDR3 coding sequence is TGCGCCAGCAGCTTAGTTGTAGGGGCTTACGAGCAGTACTTC. Translation gives CASSLVVGAYEQYF.

The gene calls are TRBV7-9 and TRBJ2-7, with 10 bases aligning to TRBD1. CDR1 SEHNR and CDR2 FQNEAQ come from the germline V gene (reference sequence). The V segment lost 1 base and the J segment 4 bases; nucleotides outside the gene matches: 4. The CDR3 has 15 residues. For the CDR3, the DNA is TGTGCCAGCAGCTTAGGGACAGGGGGATTTTACGAGCAGTACTTC. Protein: CASSLGTGGFYEQYF.

The genes are TRBV30 and TRBJ2-7; D might be TRBD1 (6 bases). Trimming took 2 bases from V and 2 from J, leaving 13 bases between them. Germline assignment: CDR1 GTSNPN and CDR2 SVGIG (reference sequence). This CDR3 contains 14 residues. The CDR3 region has the DNA TGTGCCTGGAGTTCGAGGGGGAGTCCCTACGAGCAGTACTTC. Its translation is CAWSSRGSPYEQYF.

The rearrangement links TRBV23-1 to TRBJ2-7, with 7 positions matching TRBD1. TRBV23-1 is filed as an ORF, its function uncertain. After removal of 6 bases from V and 2 bases from J, the junction contained 7 bases not matched to a gene. This CDR3 has 14 residues. CDR3 DNA: TGCGCCAGCAGACTAGGGGGCAGCCCCTACGAGCAGTACTTC. Translation: CASRLGGSPYEQYF.

The J gene is TRBJ1-5, the V gene TRBV6-4, with 8 bases aligning to TRBD1. The CDR3 extends over 16 amino acids. Germline trimming cut 3 bases from V and 4 bases from J; bases unmatched to any gene: 8. The germline V gene encodes CDR1 MRHNA and CDR2 SNTAGT. The CDR3 spells CASSEGGTGINQPQHF. In DNA form, the CDR3 reads TGTGCCAGCAGTGAAGGGGGGACAGGAATAAATCAGCCCCAGCATTTT.

The chain employs TRBV28 and TRBJ2-7, with a tentative D call TRBD2 (6 bases). The CDR3 length is 15 residues. Looked up from germline, CDR1 is MDHEN and CDR2 is SYDVKM. V lost 2 bases and J lost 1, with 12 bases in between. Here the CDR3 reads CASSLRGLKSYEQYF. CDR3 nucleotide sequence: TGTGCCAGCAGTTTACGTGGACTAAAGTCCTACGAGCAGTACTTC.

The chain has TRBV5-6 and TRBJ1-2, with TRBD1 matching over 12 bases. Germline CDR1 and CDR2: SGHDT and YYEEEE. The CDR3 runs to 16 residues. V shed 0 bases, J shed 6 bases, and the junction held 6 bases outside the gene matches. This CDR3 reads CASSLVGQGAINGYTF. The CDR3 DNA is TGTGCCAGCAGCTTGGTGGGACAGGGGGCGATAAATGGCTACACCTTC. The full variable domain, completed using reference TRBV5-6 and TRBJ1-2, is DAGVTQSPTHLIKTRGQQVTLRCSPKSGHDTVSWYQQALGQGPQFIFQYYEEEERQRGNFPDRFSGHQFPNYSSELNVNALLLGDSALYLCASSLVGQGAINGYTFGSGTRLTVV.

The chain carries TRBV19 and TRBJ2-1; maybe TRBD2 (5 bases). Trimming stripped 3 bases from V and 7 bases from J, with 10 bases between. The CDR3 runs to 13 residues. The germline CDR1 and CDR2 sequences are LNHDA and SQIVND (reference sequence). The CDR3 loop reads CASSIDPGNEQFF. The DNA of the CDR3 is TGTGCCAGTAGTATCGACCCGGGGAATGAGCAGTTCTTC.

The chain couples TRBV6-4 to TRBJ2-6; no clear D gene. CDR3 length: 13 amino acids. Deletions cut 6 bases from V and 0 bases from J, with 3 bases between. Germline V gives CDR1 MRHNA, CDR2 SNTAGT. The CDR3 DNA is TGTGCCAGCAGCAGCTCTGGGGCCAACGTCCTGACTTTC. Translating gives CASSSSGANVLTF.

V gene TRBV18 combines with J gene TRBJ2-7, with D maybe TRBD2 (6 bases). The germline V gene has CDR1 KGHSH and CDR2 LQKENI. CDR3 length: 15 residues. The V end was cut by 3 bases, the J end by 3 bases, with 15 bases between. The DNA of the CDR3 is TGTGCCAGCTCACCGGGTTTGACGGGAGTCTACGAGCAGTACTTC. It is translated as CASSPGLTGVYEQYF.

Only one count was recorded for this clone. The chain employs TRBV11-2 and TRBJ2-2; unclear D gene. V lost 3 bases and J 5 bases, leaving 10 bases between the germline ends. The germline V gene encodes CDR1 SGHAT and CDR2 FQNNGV. This CDR3 has 14 amino acids. Written as DNA, the CDR3 is TGTGCCAGCAGCTTGGGTTCGAGGACCGGGGAGCTGTTTTTT. Translation: CASSLGSRTGELFF.

The V and J genes are TRBV27 and TRBJ2-1; 9 nucleotides line up with TRBD2. Germline CDR1 is MNHEY and CDR2 is SMNVEV (reference sequence). The ends lost 2 bases at V and 9 bases at J; junction bases unmatched: 5. The CDR3 spans 14 residues. In nucleotides, the CDR3 is TGTGCCAGCAGTTTAATAGCGGGAGACAGTGAGCAGTTCTTC. It specifies CASSLIAGDSEQFF.

The V and J genes are TRBV19 and TRBJ1-5; D is ambiguous. Germline V lookup: CDR1 LNHDA, CDR2 SQIVND (reference sequence). V was clipped by 6 bases and J by 4 bases, with 10 bases between them. This CDR3 comprises 13 residues. Here the CDR3 reads CASRRTVNQPQHF. DNA for the CDR3: TGTGCCAGTAGGCGCACAGTAAATCAGCCCCAGCATTTT. Supplemented by reference TRBV19 and TRBJ1-5, the full variable domain reads DGGITQSPKYLFRKEGQNVTLSCEQNLNHDAMYWYRQDPGQGLRLIYYSQIVNDFQKGDIAEGYSVSREKKESFPLTVTSAQKNPTAFYLCASRRTVNQPQHFGDGTRLSIL.

This sequence joins TRBV10-1 and TRBJ2-7; 12 nucleotides line up with TRBD2. The CDR3 spans 16 residues. Germline values: CDR1 WNHNN, CDR2 SYGVQD (reference sequence). Trimming took 2 bases from V and 3 from J; bases not matched to a gene: 5. The CDR3 loop is CASSEGLAGLGYEQYF. CDR3 sequence (DNA): TGCGCCAGCAGTGAGGGACTAGCGGGACTGGGCTACGAGCAGTACTTC.

The rearrangement uses TRBV2 and TRBJ1-2; the D is unclear. Germline V gene lookup returns CDR1 SNHLY and CDR2 FYNNEI. The CDR3 length is 14 residues. The V end was cut by 2 bases, the J end by 8 bases, with 15 bases between. The CDR3 loop reads CASSEYSSLKGYTF. DNA for the CDR3: TGTGCCAGCAGTGAATACAGCTCCTTGAAAGGCTACACCTTC.

The rearrangement uses TRBV7-2 and TRBJ1-1; D uncertain. V lost 0 bases and J lost 7, with 12 bases in between. Germline-derived CDR1 and CDR2 are SGHTA and FQGNSA. The CDR3 runs to 14 residues. CDR3 sequence (DNA): TGTGCCAGCAGCTTAGCTTGGGTCGGAGGTGAAGCTTTCTTT. Translation gives CASSLAWVGGEAFF.

This clone was seen a handful of times. This chain links TRBV6-5 with TRBJ1-5; 8 nucleotides agree with TRBD1. This CDR3 is 15 amino acids long. V lost 2 bases, J lost 3 bases, and 3 bases stayed unmatched. Germline V gene sequence: CDR1 MNHEY, CDR2 SVGAGI. In nucleotides, the CDR3 is TGTGCCAGCAGTTACAGGACAGGGCTCAATCAGCCCCAGCATTTT. Its translation: CASSYRTGLNQPQHF.